The 10 T cell receptor beta chains given below trace back to one sample, sequenced in a study of blood T cell repertoires in COVID-19. Here immunoSEQ multiplex PCR was the method, and the copy in TCRdb shows in-frame clones only, minus some. The sample consists of approximately 530,000 clones, 70% to 90% of them appearing once. Sequencing used peripheral blood. The receptors were sampled from a woman between 50 and 59 years old with COVID-19, enrolled during active disease.

The chain uses TRBV9 and TRBJ1-2, with a weak D call TRBD1 (5 bases). Deletions cut 0 bases from V and 8 bases from J, with 11 bases between. The CDR3 has 13 residues. CDR1 is SGDLS and CDR2 is YYNGEE in the germline V gene. The CDR3 loop reads CASSVVAKGGYTF. For the CDR3, the DNA is TGTGCCAGCAGCGTAGTAGCAAAGGGGGGCTACACCTTC. Full variable domain (remainder filled in from reference TRBV9 and TRBJ1-2): DSGVTQTPKHLITATGQRVTLRCSPRSGDLSVYWYQQSLDQGLQFLIQYYNGEERAKGNILERFSAQQFPDLHSELNLSSLELGDSALYFCASSVVAKGGYTFGSGTRLTVV.

V gene TRBV3-1 (or the pseudogene TRBV3-2) combines with J gene TRBJ2-1; 7 bases map to TRBD2. Germline values: CDR1 LGHDT, CDR2 YNNKEL (reference sequence). The CDR3 loop spans 14 amino acids. The V and J ends lost 6 bases and 4 bases, in that order; junction bases with no gene match: 6. The CDR3 region is CASSRGTTYNEQFF. The CDR3 region has the DNA TGTGCCAGCAGTCGGGGGACTACTTACAATGAGCAGTTCTTC.

The J gene is TRBJ1-3, the V gene TRBV28; TRBD1 matches at 7 bases. In germline, CDR1 is MDHEN, CDR2 SYDVKM. Trimming took 5 bases from V and 3 from J; bases not matched to a gene: 7. This CDR3 spans 15 amino acids. The CDR3 nucleotides are TGTGCCAGCAGTCGGCAAGGGGGCGGTGGAAACACCATATATTTT. Protein: CASSRQGGGGNTIYF.

V gene TRBV23-1 combines with J gene TRBJ1-6; TRBD1 aligns across 7 bases. TRBV23-1 is assigned to the ORF class and has an uncertain function. The CDR3 is 16 amino acids. V trimming: 4 bases; J trimming: 8 bases; junction bases outside the gene matches: 11. The CDR3: CASSPPRQGVDSPLHF. The CDR3 DNA reads as TGCGCCAGCAGTCCCCCCCGACAGGGAGTGGATTCACCCCTCCACTTT.

The gene calls are TRBV3-1 (or the pseudogene TRBV3-2) and TRBJ2-7, with D tentatively TRBD2 (6 bases). There are 14 residues in the CDR3. Germline V CDR1 and CDR2: LGHDT, YNNKEL (reference sequence). Trimming stripped 4 bases from V and 5 bases from J, with 15 bases between. CDR3 loop: CASSPTGGDHEQYF. CDR3 sequence (DNA): TGTGCCAGCAGCCCCACCGGCGGGGACCACGAGCAGTACTTC.

The V call is TRBV5-1, the J call TRBJ2-7; tentative D call: TRBD2 (5 bases). In germline, CDR1 is SGHRS, CDR2 YFSETQ. This CDR3 has 14 residues. Trimming left V 0 bases short and J 5 bases short, with 12 bases between. CDR3 sequence reads: CASSLDVLSDEQYF. In DNA, the CDR3 is TGCGCCAGCAGCTTGGATGTTCTTAGCGACGAGCAGTACTTC. Drawing the rest from reference TRBV5-1 and TRBJ2-7, the complete variable domain is KAGVTQTPRYLIKTRGQQVTLSCSPISGHRSVSWYQQTPGQGLQFLFEYFSETQRNKGNFPGRFSGRQFSNSRSEMNVSTLELGDSALYLCASSLDVLSDEQYFGPGTRLTVT.

The chain carries TRBV5-1 and TRBJ2-2, with no clear D. The V end lost 2 bases, the J end lost 5 bases, and 7 bases lay between the germline ends. The CDR3 totals 13 residues. CDR1 is SGHRS, CDR2 YFSETQ, per germline. The CDR3: CASSLFGTGELFF. In DNA form, the CDR3 reads TGCGCCAGCAGCTTATTCGGGACCGGGGAGCTGTTTTTT.

The chain carries TRBV19 and TRBJ1-1, with no clear D. Germline V lookup: CDR1 LNHDA, CDR2 SQIVND (reference sequence). The CDR3 length is 16 residues. Trimming stripped 5 bases from V and 10 bases from J, with 26 bases between. The CDR3 is CASSSRLPPVRERAFF. The CDR3, as DNA: TGTGCCAGTAGTTCCCGGTTACCGCCGGTCCGGGAAAGAGCTTTCTTT.

This clone was seen only once. The chain links TRBV10-3 to TRBJ2-1, with D possibly matching TRBD2 (6 bases). This CDR3 has 14 residues. From germline, CDR1 is ENHRY and CDR2 SYGVKD. V was trimmed by 2 bases and J by 8 bases, leaving 13 bases between them. In DNA, the CDR3 is TGTGCCATCAGTGAGGGGTCGGGGGTCGATGAGCAGTTCTTC. Translating it yields CAISEGSGVDEQFF.

This clone was seen a handful of times. V gene TRBV4-1 combines with J gene TRBJ1-3; tentatively, D is TRBD1 (6 bases). V was pared by 0 bases and J by 2 bases, with 11 bases between. Per germline, CDR1 MGHRA and CDR2 YSYEKL. This CDR3 is built from 16 residues. The CDR3 sequence is CASSQESWGPGNTIYF. DNA of the CDR3: TGCGCCAGCAGCCAAGAATCATGGGGGCCTGGAAACACCATATATTTT.